The entry that follows covers one TCR beta chain sequence. Its antigen is as yet unknown. Vbeta (60) and Jbeta (13) primers were used in the PCR. Here immunoSEQ multiplex PCR was the method, and the copy in TCRdb shows in-frame clones only, minus some. This table holds roughly 130,000 clones, 8.5% to 10% found once. The CDR3 totals 13 residues. Trimming shortened V by 4 bases and J by 5 bases, and 12 bases separated the two germline ends. Germline V lookup: CDR1 SGHNT, CDR2 YYREEE (reference sequence). This record belongs to a study of cytomegalovirus exposure and HLA in healthy donors. Findings of the study overall: The study dropped some indistinguishable V segments, TRBV6-2 and TRBV6-3 among them.

This receptor was obtained from a man aged 40-50 years in good health and CMV-seronegative. The chain employs TRBV5-4 and TRBJ2-5; D perhaps matches TRBD1 (5 bases). Sequences were obtained from PBMCs. The CDR3 is CASSQTWGETQYF. DNA for the CDR3: TGTGCCAGCAGCCAGACCTGGGGCGAGACCCAGTACTTC.